Presented here are 14 T cell receptor beta chains from one specimen sequenced in a study of blood T cells in healthy people across ages. A sample-barcoded 5' primer and a J-beta primer mix were used in a second PCR of about 7 to 11 cycles. MiXCR was run by TCRdb on the 5' RACE reads, yielding one entry per CDR3 protein. Here the sample spans 600,000 to 900,000 distinct CDR3 sequences, around 24% being singletons. These same records also appear under a second study, on T cells of mothers and their children.

Sequenced sample: blood. These receptors originate from a boy between 5 and 17 years old in good health.

Only a few counts were recorded for this clonotype. The rearrangement joins TRBV12-3 or TRBV12-4 to TRBJ2-6; D is unresolved. V shed 8 bases and J shed 0 bases, with 8 bases lying between them. This CDR3 spans 14 amino acids. For the CDR3, the DNA is TGTGCCAGCGGAGTGGTCTCTGGGGCCAACGTCCTGACTTTC. It translates to CASGVVSGANVLTF.

CDR3 region: CASSLVLGRGTETQYF. CDR3 DNA: TGTGCCAGCAGTTTAGTGTTGGGGCGCGGTACGGAGACCCAGTACTTC. This sequence joins TRBV12-3 or TRBV12-4 and TRBJ2-5; perhaps TRBD1 as D (5 bases). The length of the CDR3 is 16 residues. V lost 1 base, J lost 5 bases, and 17 bases lay in between.

The chain has TRBV29-1 and TRBJ2-7; 9 nucleotides line up with TRBD1. Germline values: CDR1 SQVTM, CDR2 ANQGSEA. This CDR3 spans 12 amino acids. This CDR3 reads CTRDRVVDEQYF. For the CDR3, the DNA is TGCACCCGGGACAGGGTTGTGGACGAGCAGTACTTC.

This chain uses TRBV7-9 with TRBJ2-3; the D gene could be TRBD1 or TRBD2 (5 bases each). The CDR3 has 16 amino acids. Germline CDR1 reads SEHNR; CDR2 reads FQNEAQ (reference sequence). V lost 5 bases and J 0 bases, leaving 15 bases between the germline ends. Written as DNA, the CDR3 is TGTGCCAGCAGCGTGAGAGGGGCGGCTAGCACAGATACGCAGTATTTT. Protein product: CASSVRGAASTDTQYF. The full variable domain, with the rest looked up from reference TRBV7-9 and TRBJ2-3, is DTGVSQNPRHKITKRGQNVTFRCDPISEHNRLYWYRQTLGQGPEFLTYFQNEAQLEKSRLLSDRFSAERPKGSFSTLEIQRTEQGDSAMYLCASSVRGAASTDTQYFGPGTRLTVL.

The gene calls are TRBV7-9 and TRBJ2-5, with TRBD1 identical over 9 bases. With the DNA end fitting TRBJ2-1 better, the J assignment may be wrong. The CDR3 length is 14 residues. Germline CDR1 reads SEHNR; CDR2 reads FQNEAQ (reference sequence). The CDR3 region is CASSRTGEDNEQFF. CDR3 sequence (DNA): TGTGCCAGCAGCCGGACAGGGGAAGACAATGAGCAGTTCTTC.

This clonotype occurred a few times. This chain connects TRBV9 to TRBJ2-7; D may be TRBD1 or TRBD2 (5 bases each). CDR3 length equals 16 residues. Trimming stripped 2 bases from V and 0 bases from J, with 15 bases between. In germline, CDR1 is SGDLS, CDR2 YYNGEE. CDR3 sequence (DNA): TGTGCCAGCAGCGTTTTTGGGGACGGGGCCTCCTACGAGCAGTACTTC. Translation gives CASSVFGDGASYEQYF.

For this clonotype: Mismatch with germline at one junction end may stem from a read error. The chain joins TRBV24-1 to TRBJ1-3; D unresolved. This CDR3 has 16 residues. Per germline, CDR1 KGHDR and CDR2 SFDVKD. CDR3 nucleotides: TGTGCCACCAGTGATTTGTACCACATCTCTGGAAGCACCATATATTTT. Protein: CATSDLYHISGSTIYF.

The chain couples TRBV27 to TRBJ1-2, with a tentative D call TRBD1 (5 bases). This CDR3 has 14 residues. From germline, CDR1 is MNHEY and CDR2 SMNVEV (reference sequence). V was clipped by 4 bases and J by 3 bases, with 12 bases between them. In DNA form, the CDR3 reads TGTGCCAGCAGTTCAGGGCTCTACGACTATGGCTACACCTTC. Amino acid sequence: CASSSGLYDYGYTF.

DNA of the CDR3: TGTGCCATCAGTGAGCCCTCCGTGGTCCTCGAGGGCTACACCTTC. This translates into CAISEPSVVLEGYTF. The chain carries TRBV10-3 and TRBJ1-2; unclear D gene. The germline gives CDR1 ENHRY, CDR2 SYGVKD. This CDR3 comprises 15 residues. Trimming took 2 bases from V and 8 from J, leaving 18 bases between them.

This clonotype was detected many times. The chain employs TRBV3-1 and TRBJ2-3; TRBD2 is a possible D gene (6 bases). V dropped 4 bases and J dropped 0 bases, with 11 bases sitting between them. There are 15 residues in the CDR3. Germline V gene sequence: CDR1 LGHDT, CDR2 YNNKEL (reference sequence). The CDR3 spells CASSPTGTSTDTQYF. The CDR3, as DNA: TGTGCCAGCAGCCCTACCGGGACTAGCACAGATACGCAGTATTTT.

The V gene is TRBV7-3, the J gene TRBJ1-1; a possible D gene is TRBD1 (5 bases). V was cut by 5 bases and J by 1 base, with 11 bases left in between. The CDR3 runs to 14 residues. Germline CDR1 SGHTA, CDR2 FQGTGA. CDR3 in amino acids: CASSPDSWNTEAFF. CDR3 DNA: TGTGCCAGCAGCCCTGACAGTTGGAACACTGAAGCTTTCTTT.

The chain carries TRBV18 and TRBJ2-3; TRBD2 is a possible D gene (5 bases). From germline, CDR1 is KGHSH and CDR2 LQKENI. Trimming removed 1 base from V and 4 bases from J, with 15 bases in between. The CDR3 totals 16 residues. This CDR3 is CASSPREGLRSDTQYF. The CDR3 DNA sequence: TGTGCCAGCTCACCACGAGAGGGTCTAAGGTCAGATACGCAGTATTTT.

This clonotype was detected only a few times. The gene calls are TRBV29-1 and TRBJ2-7; no clear D. The J call may be incorrect, as the DNA end agrees better with TRBJ2-5. This CDR3 comprises 10 residues. Germline loops: CDR1 SQVTM, CDR2 ANQGSEA. CDR3 DNA sequence: TGCAGCGTTGTGGGGGAGACCCAGTACTTC. Translated: CSVVGETQYF.

The chain has TRBV19 and TRBJ1-2; D remains unclear. Trimming pared 7 bases from V and 2 bases from J, leaving 5 bases between. Germline-derived CDR1 and CDR2 are LNHDA and SQIVND (reference sequence). There are 11 residues in the CDR3. CDR3 loop: CASTKNYGYTF. In nucleotides, the CDR3 is TGTGCCAGTACGAAGAACTATGGCTACACCTTC.